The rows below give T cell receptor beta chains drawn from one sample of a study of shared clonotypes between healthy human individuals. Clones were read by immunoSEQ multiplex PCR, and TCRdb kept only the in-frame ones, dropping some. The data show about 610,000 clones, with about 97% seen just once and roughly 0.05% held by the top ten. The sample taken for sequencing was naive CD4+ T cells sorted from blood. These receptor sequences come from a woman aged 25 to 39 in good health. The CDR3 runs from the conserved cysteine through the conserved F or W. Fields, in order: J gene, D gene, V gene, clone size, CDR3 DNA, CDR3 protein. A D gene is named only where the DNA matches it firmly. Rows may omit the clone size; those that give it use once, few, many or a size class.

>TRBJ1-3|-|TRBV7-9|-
TGTGCCAGCAGCTTAACCATCTCTGGAAACACCATATATTTT
CASSLTISGNTIYF
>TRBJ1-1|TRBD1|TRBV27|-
TGTGCCAGCAGTCCAGGGGGCGTATCGACTGAAGCTTTCTTT
CASSPGGVSTEAFF
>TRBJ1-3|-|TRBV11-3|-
TGTGCCAGCAGCTTAGGGCCCAGTTTTCCCTCTGGAAACACCATATATTTT
CASSLGPSFPSGNTIYF
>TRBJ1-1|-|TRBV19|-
TGTGCCAGTAGTATTCATGGAGTTGTCATGAACACTGAAGCTTTCTTT
CASSIHGVVMNTEAFF
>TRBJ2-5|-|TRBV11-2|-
TGTGCCAGCAGCTTATTCCAGGGAAGGCAAGAGACCCAGTACTTC
CASSLFQGRQETQYF
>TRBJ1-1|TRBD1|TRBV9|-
TGTGCCAGCAGCGGGGAAGGGGGCTCAACTGAAGCTTTCTTT
CASSGEGGSTEAFF
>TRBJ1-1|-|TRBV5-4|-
TGTGCCAGCAGCTTGTCCGGGGCCCTTGGGGCTTTCTTT
CASSLSGALGAFF
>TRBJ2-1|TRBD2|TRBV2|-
TGTGCCAGCAGTGAAGTTCGACTAGCGGGTGGCAATGAGCAGTTCTTC
CASSEVRLAGGNEQFF
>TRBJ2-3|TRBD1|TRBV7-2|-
TGTGCCAGCAGCTTAGTTGGACAGGGAAGCACAGATACGCAGTATTTT
CASSLVGQGSTDTQYF
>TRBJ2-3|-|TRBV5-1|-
TGCGCCAGCAGCTGGACCTCCGCAGATACGCAGTATTTT
CASSWTSADTQYF
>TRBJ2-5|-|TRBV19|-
TGTGCCAGTAGTACTAGCCTCCAAGAGACCCAGTACTTC
CASSTSLQETQYF
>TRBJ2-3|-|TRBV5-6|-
TGTGCCAGCAGCCTCCGGGGGAGCACAGATACGCAGTATTTT
CASSLRGSTDTQYF
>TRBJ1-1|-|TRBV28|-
TGTGCCAGCAGTTTTGCCTTGAAGAGGAGGCCAAGGGAAGCTTTCTTT
CASSFALKRRPREAFF
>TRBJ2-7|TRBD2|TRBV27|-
TGTGCCAGCAGTTATAGACGGACTAGCGGGAAACCCTACGAGCAGTACTTC
CASSYRRTSGKPYEQYF
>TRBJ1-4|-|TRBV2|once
TGTGCCAGCAGCCTAGGACCAAATGAAAAACTGTTTTTT
CASSLGPNEKLFF
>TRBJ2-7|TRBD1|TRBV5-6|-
TGTGCCAGCAGCTTGCTGACAGGGGAATACGAGCAGTACTTC
CASSLLTGEYEQYF
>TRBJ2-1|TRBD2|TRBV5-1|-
TGCGCCAGCAGCACCGGACTAGCGGGAGGTAATGAGCAGTTCTTC
CASSTGLAGGNEQFF